The 10 T cell receptor beta chains below come from one sample, sequenced in a study of T-cell reconstitution after alpha-beta-depleted transplantation in children. As it was prepared, the TCRbeta library received unique molecular identifiers. TCRdb re-derived calls from the PCR reads in MiXCR, one entry per CDR3 protein. Of around 580,000 distinct CDR3 sequences listed, more than 20% are singletons. The sequencing here drew on PBMCs, taken before TCRalphabeta/CD19-depleted stem cell transplant. These receptors came from a boy less than two years old with Wiskott-Aldrich syndrome, due to receive a stem cell transplant.

V usage is TRBV5-1 and J usage is TRBJ2-1; TRBD2 matches at 7 bases. Germline V CDR1 and CDR2: SGHRS, YFSETQ. The length of the CDR3 is 18 residues. V lost 2 bases to trimming and J lost 1 base; unmatched junction nucleotides: 12. This chain's CDR3 is CASSFSLGGGFSYNEQFF. The CDR3 coding sequence is TGCGCCAGCAGCTTCTCTTTGGGCGGGGGTTTTTCCTACAATGAGCAGTTCTTC.

This clonotype appeared a few times. The genes are TRBV6-1 and TRBJ2-3, with 10 bases aligning to TRBD2. The ends lost 4 bases at V and 2 bases at J; junction bases unmatched: 6. The CDR3 sequence is 16 residues long. CDR1 is MNHNS, CDR2 SASEGT, per germline. The CDR3 protein is CASSVSSGSPTDTQYF. CDR3 bases: TGTGCCAGCAGTGTTTCTAGCGGGAGCCCCACAGATACGCAGTATTTT.

The chain combines TRBV28 with TRBJ2-7, with 10 bases identical to TRBD1. Germline trimming cut 3 bases from V and 6 bases from J; bases unmatched to any gene: 2. The V gene's germline CDR1 is MDHEN and CDR2 SYDVKM. There are 13 residues in the CDR3. The CDR3 DNA reads as TGTGCCAGCAGTTTCGGGGACAGGGGCGAGCAGTACTTC. The encoded protein is CASSFGDRGEQYF.

This clonotype turned up a few times. This sequence joins TRBV5-1 and TRBJ2-3, with a tentative D call TRBD2 (6 bases). Germline CDR1 reads SGHRS; CDR2 reads YFSETQ. V was trimmed by 5 bases and J by 4 bases, leaving 8 bases between them. There are 12 residues in the CDR3. CDR3 amino acids: CASRRDSDTQYF. CDR3 sequence (DNA): TGCGCCAGCAGGCGGGATTCAGATACGCAGTATTTT.

This clonotype has just a few counts. The genes are TRBV5-6 and TRBJ2-3; 7 bases align to TRBD2. CDR1 is SGHDT and CDR2 is YYEEEE in the germline V gene. The V segment lost 4 bases and the J segment 5 bases; nucleotides outside the gene matches: 4. This CDR3 comprises 13 residues. The CDR3 DNA sequence: TGTGCCAGCAGCCGCGGGAGTAGAGATACGCAGTATTTT. Translated: CASSRGSRDTQYF.

This clonotype was seen only a few times. J is TRBJ1-4 and V is TRBV7-6; possibly TRBD1 for D (6 bases). The CDR3 covers 16 residues. Germline loops: CDR1 SGHVS, CDR2 FNYEAQ. The V end was cut by 1 base, the J end by 8 bases, with 17 bases between. The CDR3 nucleotides are TGTGCCAGCAGCTTAGTGGTCGGCAGGGGAGGAGAAAAACTGTTTTTT. Its protein product is CASSLVVGRGGEKLFF.

About this clonotype itself: A single base separates this from a much larger clone, so it may be a read error. This rearrangement joins TRBV20-1 to TRBJ2-1; the match to TRBD2 covers 7 bases. Germline-derived CDR1 and CDR2 are DFQATT and SNEGSKA (reference sequence). The CDR3 sequence is 16 residues long. The chain's CDR3 is CCAWETSRNSYNEQFF. DNA for the CDR3: TGCTGTGCTTGGGAGACTAGCCGCAATTCCTACAATGAGCAGTTCTTC.

This clonotype was observed a few times. The chain couples TRBV7-9 to TRBJ2-3; TRBD2 might be the D (5 bases). Germline lookup yields CDR1 SEHNR and CDR2 FQNEAQ (reference sequence). V was pared by 0 bases and J by 2 bases, with 6 bases between. This CDR3 contains 14 residues. As DNA, the CDR3 is TGTGCCAGCAGCTTAGCTAGCGACACAGATACGCAGTATTTT. This translates into CASSLASDTDTQYF.

V usage is TRBV21-1 and J usage is TRBJ2-3; TRBD2 reflects the table's D call only, with no check against the DNA. TRBV21-1 constitutes a pseudogene. CDR3 size: 16 residues. CDR3 sequence reads: CASSGTSGRITYTQYF. The CDR3 bases are TGTGCCAGCAGCGGGACTAGCGGGAGGATAACCTATACGCAGTATTTT.

J is TRBJ2-2 and V is TRBV5-1; tentative D call: TRBD1 (5 bases). Trimming took 4 bases from V and 6 from J, leaving 10 bases between them. Germline CDR1 reads SGHRS; CDR2 reads YFSETQ. This CDR3 is built from 13 residues. CDR3 bases: TGCGCCAGCAGCCGCCCAGGGTCCGGGGAGCTGTTTTTT. It yields the protein CASSRPGSGELFF.